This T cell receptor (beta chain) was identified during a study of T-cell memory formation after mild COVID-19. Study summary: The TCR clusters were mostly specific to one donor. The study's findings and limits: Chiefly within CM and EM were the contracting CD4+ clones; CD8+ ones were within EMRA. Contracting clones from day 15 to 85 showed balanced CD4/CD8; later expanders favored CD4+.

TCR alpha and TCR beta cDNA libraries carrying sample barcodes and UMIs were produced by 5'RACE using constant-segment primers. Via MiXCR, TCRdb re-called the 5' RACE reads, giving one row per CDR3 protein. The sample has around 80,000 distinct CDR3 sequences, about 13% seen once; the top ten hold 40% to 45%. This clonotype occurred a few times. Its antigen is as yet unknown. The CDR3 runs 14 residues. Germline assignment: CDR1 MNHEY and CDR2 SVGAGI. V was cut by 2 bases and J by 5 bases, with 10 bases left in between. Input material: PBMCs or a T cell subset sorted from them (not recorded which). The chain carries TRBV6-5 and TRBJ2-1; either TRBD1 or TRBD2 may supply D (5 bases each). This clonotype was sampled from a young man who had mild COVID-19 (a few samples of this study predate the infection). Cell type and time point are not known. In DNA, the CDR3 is TGTGCCAGCAGTTACGGGGGAGTCAACAATGAGCAGTTCTTC. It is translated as CASSYGGVNNEQFF.